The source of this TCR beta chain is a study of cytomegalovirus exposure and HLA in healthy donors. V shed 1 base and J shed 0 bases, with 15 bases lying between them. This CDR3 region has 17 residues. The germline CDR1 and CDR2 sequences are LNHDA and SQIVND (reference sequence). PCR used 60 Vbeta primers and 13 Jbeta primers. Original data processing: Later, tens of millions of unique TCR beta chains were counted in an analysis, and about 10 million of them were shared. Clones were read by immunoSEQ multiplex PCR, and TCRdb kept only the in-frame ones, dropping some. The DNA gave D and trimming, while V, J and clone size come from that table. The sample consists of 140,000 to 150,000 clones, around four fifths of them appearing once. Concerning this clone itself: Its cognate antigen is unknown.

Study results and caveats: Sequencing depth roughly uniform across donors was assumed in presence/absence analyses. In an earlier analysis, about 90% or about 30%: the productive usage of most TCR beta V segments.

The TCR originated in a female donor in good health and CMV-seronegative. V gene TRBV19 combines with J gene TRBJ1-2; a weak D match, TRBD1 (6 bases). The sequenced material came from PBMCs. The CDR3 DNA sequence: TGTGCCAGTAGTATAGGGCTCGCGGGGGGCTCTAACTATGGCTACACCTTC. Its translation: CASSIGLAGGSNYGYTF.